These 22 T cell receptor beta chains originate from one sample sequenced in a study of T cell repertoires in cytomegalovirus infection. TCRdb reprocessed the reads with MiXCR, giving one entry per CDR3 protein. The repertoire holds 140,000 to 150,000 distinct CDR3 sequences, with over 30% as singletons. Their recognized antigens are unknown. The material was CD8+ T cells from cultured PBMCs, obtained from culture after CMV antigen stimulation. The receptor set was obtained from a human donor in good health (CMV status not recorded). Some clones in this sample may be carry-over from other donors' samples.

In its sample, this clonotype was seen many times. The chain carries TRBV20-1 and TRBJ2-1, with 10 bases identical to TRBD2. V lost 6 bases to trimming and J lost 4 bases; unmatched junction nucleotides: 9. Germline CDR1 is DFQATT and CDR2 is SNEGSKA (reference sequence). This CDR3 has 15 amino acids. CDR3 loop: CSAMSLAGSYNEQFF. The CDR3 nucleotides are TGCAGTGCGATGTCACTAGCGGGGTCGTACAATGAGCAGTTCTTC.

The chain joins TRBV28 to TRBJ2-7; TRBD1 aligns across 7 bases. CDR3 size: 15 residues. Looked up from germline, CDR1 is MDHEN and CDR2 is SYDVKM. Trimming cost V 4 bases and J 2 bases; bases outside gene matches: 8. As DNA, the CDR3 is TGTGCCAGCAGTTGGGCCGGGACAGATCCCTACGAGCAGTACTTC. This translates into CASSWAGTDPYEQYF.

The V gene is TRBV29-1, the J gene TRBJ2-7; either TRBD1 or TRBD2 may supply D (5 bases each). The CDR3 has 14 residues. Germline assignment: CDR1 SQVTM and CDR2 ANQGSEA. Between the trimmed V and J ends, which lost 6 bases and 2 bases, there was a span of 17 bases. CDR3 region: CSVVPRGEPYEQYF. The CDR3 coding sequence is TGCAGCGTCGTCCCCCGAGGGGAACCCTACGAGCAGTACTTC.

V usage is TRBV7-9 and J usage is TRBJ2-7, with D possibly being TRBD1 (6 bases). Germline CDR1 SEHNR, CDR2 FQNEAQ (reference sequence). The CDR3 consists of 16 residues. V lost 4 bases and J lost 2, with 18 bases in between. The CDR3 loop reads CASSSYREYNTYEQYF. CDR3 sequence (DNA): TGTGCCAGCAGCTCCTACAGGGAGTATAATACCTACGAGCAGTACTTC.

The rearrangement joins TRBV4-2 to TRBJ2-1; D is undetermined. The CDR3 contains 14 residues. V lost 1 base, J lost 3 bases, and 7 bases lay in between. CDR1 is LGHNA and CDR2 is YNFKEQ in the germline V gene. The CDR3 loop reads CASSQGPGYNEQFF. CDR3 bases: TGTGCCAGCAGCCAAGGGCCAGGCTACAATGAGCAGTTCTTC.

This clonotype was found many times. This sequence joins TRBV2 and TRBJ2-7, with 10 bases identical to TRBD1. CDR3 length: 16 residues. The germline gives CDR1 SNHLY, CDR2 FYNNEI. V shed 7 bases and J 3 bases; nucleotides not matched to a gene: 12. The CDR3, as DNA: TGTGCCAGCATCCTCATTCCGACAGGGGGCGGCTACGAGCAGTACTTC. Amino acids: CASILIPTGGGYEQYF.

The V call is TRBV12-3 or TRBV12-4, the J call TRBJ1-5; a possible D gene is TRBD1 (5 bases). The V end lost 4 bases, the J end lost 6 bases, and 13 bases lay between the germline ends. The CDR3 extends over 14 amino acids. Written as DNA, the CDR3 is TGTGCCAGCAGTTATGAAGGGGCGAGTCAGCCCCAGCATTTT. This gives the protein CASSYEGASQPQHF.

The chain joins TRBV18 to TRBJ2-3; D gene unclear. The V and J ends lost 3 bases and 0 bases respectively, with 10 bases between them. Germline CDR1 reads KGHSH; CDR2 reads LQKENI. This CDR3 has 15 residues. The CDR3 region has the DNA TGTGCCAGCTCACCTCAGGAAGCTAGCACAGATACGCAGTATTTT. Translation gives CASSPQEASTDTQYF.

The chain has TRBV6-5 and TRBJ2-7; a weak D match, TRBD1 (6 bases). This CDR3 is 12 amino acids long. V lost 7 bases to trimming and J lost 2 bases, with 9 bases between them. The germline V gene encodes CDR1 MNHEY and CDR2 SVGAGI. CDR3 amino acids: CASTGQPYEQYF. CDR3 sequence (DNA): TGTGCCAGCACCGGACAGCCCTACGAGCAGTACTTC.

This clonotype was observed a handful of times. The rearrangement uses TRBV4-1 and TRBJ1-1, with TRBD1 identical over 8 bases. CDR1 is MGHRA and CDR2 is YSYEKL in the germline V gene. The V gene end was trimmed by 4 bases and the J gene end by 0 bases; junction bases not matched to a gene: 10. This CDR3 is built from 17 residues. The CDR3 loop is CASSLLGQEIMNTEAFF. DNA of the CDR3: TGCGCCAGCAGCCTATTGGGACAGGAGATTATGAACACTGAAGCTTTCTTT.

V and J are TRBV29-1 and TRBJ1-2, with 9 nucleotides matching TRBD1. Trimming removed 5 bases from V and 8 bases from J; junction bases left unmatched: 15. The V gene's germline CDR1 is SQVTM and CDR2 ANQGSEA. The CDR3 consists of 15 residues. The CDR3 bases are TGCAGCGTTACCAATCAACCGGGACAGGGTACGGGCTACACCTTC. Protein: CSVTNQPGQGTGYTF.

The genes are TRBV7-2 and TRBJ2-7; no reliable D call. Germline CDR1 is SGHTA and CDR2 is FQGNSA. V was trimmed by 2 bases and J by 4 bases, leaving 15 bases between them. This CDR3 is 15 amino acids long. The CDR3 region has the DNA TGTGCCAGCAGCTTAACCCTCACCCCCGTATACGAGCAGTACTTC. Translated, it gives CASSLTLTPVYEQYF.

The chain joins TRBV15 to TRBJ2-3; D ambiguous. The germline gives CDR1 LNHNV, CDR2 YYDKDF (reference sequence). Trimming pared 5 bases from V and 1 base from J, leaving 13 bases between. This CDR3 region has 15 residues. The CDR3 region has the DNA TGTGCCACCAGCTGGCCGGCCTCGCGCACAGATACGCAGTATTTT. As protein: CATSWPASRTDTQYF.

The CDR3 DNA is TGTGCCAGCAGTTCCCTAACGAGCGGGAGGGCGTTCCTCGAGCAGTACTTC. This encodes CASSSLTSGRAFLEQYF. The chain uses TRBV28 and TRBJ2-7, with TRBD2 matching 10 bases. V gave up 4 bases and J gave up 6 bases; unmatched junction bases: 15. Germline CDR1 reads MDHEN; CDR2 reads SYDVKM. The CDR3 runs 17 residues.

This clonotype was observed a few times. This chain links TRBV7-6 with TRBJ2-1; 10 bases are shared with TRBD2. The CDR3 is made up of 19 amino acids. After removal of 1 base from V and 0 bases from J, the junction contained 9 bases not matched to a gene. CDR1 and CDR2 (germline): SGHVS, FNYEAQ. In DNA form, the CDR3 reads TGTGCCAGCAGCTTAGGTGGTAGCGGGGGGCTGAGCTCCTACAATGAGCAGTTCTTC. Protein: CASSLGGSGGLSSYNEQFF.

This clonotype has at least ten counts. The CDR3 region has the DNA TGCAGTGCTAGGAAGGACTGGGCCTACGAGCAGTACTTC. Protein product: CSARKDWAYEQYF. The chain links TRBV20-1 to TRBJ2-7; D perhaps matches TRBD2 (5 bases). Germline V CDR1 and CDR2: DFQATT, SNEGSKA (reference sequence). V gave up 3 bases and J gave up 2 bases, with 11 bases separating them. CDR3 length: 13 residues.

The chain has TRBV12-3 or TRBV12-4 and TRBJ1-1; D call uncertain. The CDR3 is made up of 11 amino acids. V lost 4 bases and J lost 6, with 6 bases in between. The CDR3 protein is CASSWSAEAFF. CDR3 bases: TGTGCCAGCAGTTGGTCCGCTGAAGCTTTCTTT.

This clonotype has a count of ten or more. This chain links TRBV5-6 with TRBJ1-1; no firm D call. V gave up 2 bases and J gave up 1 base, with 12 bases separating them. This CDR3 spans 15 amino acids. CDR1 SGHDT and CDR2 YYEEEE come from the germline V gene. The CDR3 sequence is CASSFLGPGNTEAFF. The CDR3 nucleotides are TGTGCCAGCAGCTTTTTAGGGCCTGGGAACACTGAAGCTTTCTTT.

This clonotype has only a few counts. The chain combines TRBV10-3 with TRBJ2-3; the D is unclear. The CDR3 is made up of 15 amino acids. Per the germline V gene, CDR1 is ENHRY and CDR2 is SYGVKD. Trimming pared 2 bases from V and 1 base from J, leaving 10 bases between. The CDR3 DNA reads TGTGCCATCAGTGAGCCCTCCGAGGGCACAGATACGCAGTATTTT. Translated, it gives CAISEPSEGTDTQYF.

This chain links TRBV27 with TRBJ1-2; possible D gene TRBD1, 6 bases. V was cut by 6 bases and J by 8 bases, with 22 bases left in between. Germline CDR1 and CDR2: MNHEY and SMNVEV (reference sequence). This CDR3 comprises 15 residues. The CDR3 DNA sequence: TGTGCCAGCAGCTATGGGGGCTACGGGGTCGGGGGCTACACCTTC. This codes for CASSYGGYGVGGYTF.

The chain recombines TRBV19 with TRBJ2-7; D remains unclear. Per the germline V gene, CDR1 is LNHDA and CDR2 is SQIVND (reference sequence). Deletions cut 7 bases from V and 2 bases from J, with 15 bases between. This CDR3 has 14 amino acids. DNA for the CDR3: TGTGCCAGTAAAATTTCCAGTACCGCCTACGAGCAGTACTTC. Translation gives CASKISSTAYEQYF.

There are many counts of this clonotype. The CDR3, as DNA: TGTGCCAGCAGCTTGTTCGAGGGGGAGACAGATACGCAGTATTTT. It translates to CASSLFEGETDTQYF. This chain uses TRBV7-2 with TRBJ2-3; D possibly corresponds to TRBD1 (6 bases). Per the germline V gene, CDR1 is SGHTA and CDR2 is FQGNSA. Trimming stripped 3 bases from V and 3 bases from J, with 13 bases between. The CDR3 is made up of 15 amino acids.